This entry concerns a single T cell receptor beta chain. Here immunoSEQ multiplex PCR was the method, and the copy in TCRdb shows in-frame clones only, minus some. The sample lists roughly 680,000 clones, roughly 90% occurring once. This CDR3 spans 14 amino acids. Trimming removed 7 bases from V and 2 bases from J, with 13 bases in between. Germline CDR1 and CDR2: LNHDA and SQIVND (reference sequence). Stated treatment: roughly 19 received Ad26.COV2.S at low or high dose, single or two shots; roughly five received placebo; per-sample allocation not given. Sampling occurred on day 63 after the first vaccine or placebo injection. The sample comes from a study of Ad26.COV2.S vaccination and SARS-CoV-2 variants.

This sequence joins TRBV19 and TRBJ2-3, with a possible D match to TRBD1 (5 bases). The specimen was peripheral blood, collected in a trial of Ad26.COV2.S vaccine versus placebo. The clonotype was recovered from a person between 18 and 60 years old who received the Ad26.COV2.S COVID-19 vaccine or a placebo. The CDR3 here is CASTTGSYTDTQYF. The CDR3 DNA is TGTGCCAGTACTACAGGTTCTTACACAGATACGCAGTATTTT.